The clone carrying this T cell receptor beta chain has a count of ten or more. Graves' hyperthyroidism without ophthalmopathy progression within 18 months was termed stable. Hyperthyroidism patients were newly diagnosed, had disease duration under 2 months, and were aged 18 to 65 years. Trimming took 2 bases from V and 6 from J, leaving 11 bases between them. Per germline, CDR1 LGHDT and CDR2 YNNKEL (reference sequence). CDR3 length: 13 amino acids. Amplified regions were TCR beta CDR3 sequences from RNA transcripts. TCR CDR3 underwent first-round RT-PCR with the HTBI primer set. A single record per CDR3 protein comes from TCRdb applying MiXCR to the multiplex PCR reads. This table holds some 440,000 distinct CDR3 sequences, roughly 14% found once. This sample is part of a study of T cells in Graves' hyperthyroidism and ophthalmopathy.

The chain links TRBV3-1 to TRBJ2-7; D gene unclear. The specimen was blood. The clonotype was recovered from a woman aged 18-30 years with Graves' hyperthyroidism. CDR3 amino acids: CASSQLLPSEQYF. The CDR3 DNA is TGTGCCAGCAGCCAACTCCTGCCCTCCGAGCAGTACTTC.